A selection of T cell receptor beta chains follows, all from one sample in a study of immune cell composition in non-small cell lung cancer. Generated by immunoSEQ multiplex PCR, the TCRdb table keeps only in-frame clones and is missing some. The sample comprises 2,000 to 2,500 clones, about 81% of which are singletons, and under 15% rests with the top ten. The sequencing input was lung tumor tissue. The receptors stem from a human donor with non-small cell lung cancer. Both conserved end residues are part of each CDR3. D genes are given only for firm matches. Expanded clones get a size class; other rows say once, few or many, or leave the size out.

size	D	V	J	DNA	CDR3
-	TRBD2	TRBV28	TRBJ2-7	TGTGCCAGCAGTTTAGTGGGCGGGGGCTCCTACGAGCAGTACTTC	CASSLVGGGSYEQYF
-	-	TRBV18	TRBJ1-2	TGTGCCAGCTCACCACGATGGGGAGATGGCTACACCTTC	CASSPRWGDGYTF
-	TRBD2	TRBV2	TRBJ2-3	TGTGCCAGCAGTGAAGCGACTAGCGGGAGGGCCGGCACAGATACGCAGTATTTT	CASSEATSGRAGTDTQYF
-	TRBD1	TRBV4-1	TRBJ2-1	TGCGCCAGCAGCCAAGATCGCCTAACAGGGGGCTCCTACAATGAGCAGTTCTTC	CASSQDRLTGGSYNEQFF
-	TRBD1	TRBV6-4	TRBJ1-3	TGTGCCAGCAGTGAAGGACAGGGGGCTGGAAACACCATATATTTT	CASSEGQGAGNTIYF
-	TRBD1	TRBV6-6	TRBJ2-3	TGTGCCAGCAGCGACAGGGCGCAGTATTTT	CASSDRAQYF
-	-	TRBV7-2	TRBJ1-6	TGTGCCAGCAGCTCTCGACAGATTGACAATTCACCCCTCCACTTT	CASSSRQIDNSPLHF
-	TRBD2	TRBV15	TRBJ2-1	TGTGCCACCAGCACCGAGCGGGGGGCCTACAATGAGCAGTTCTTC	CATSTERGAYNEQFF
-	-	TRBV27	TRBJ1-6	TGTGCCAGCAGACCCCCGCCGACAGTCTCCTATAATTCACCCCTCCACTTT	CASRPPPTVSYNSPLHF
-	TRBD1	TRBV4-3	TRBJ2-7	TGCGCCAGCAGCCGTGACAGGGGATACGAGCAGTACTTC	CASSRDRGYEQYF
-	TRBD1	TRBV12-5	TRBJ2-7	TGTGCTAGTGACCCGGGCCGGGACAGGGGCTACGAGCAGTACTTC	CASDPGRDRGYEQYF
-	-	TRBV10-2	TRBJ2-1	TGCGCCAGCACCTCGCGTTGGGCCGATGAGCAGTTCTTC	CASTSRWADEQFF
-	TRBD1	TRBV5-5	TRBJ1-4	TGTGCCAGCAGCCCGGGACAGGGGACAACTAATGAAAAACTGTTTTTT	CASSPGQGTTNEKLFF
large	TRBD1	TRBV5-1	TRBJ2-7	TGCGCCAGCAGCTTGGACGGGACAGGGTCCTACGAGCAGTACTTC	CASSLDGTGSYEQYF
-	-	TRBV6-5	TRBJ1-5	TGTGCCAGCAGTCCTACAGGGTTCGATCAGCCCCAGCATTTT	CASSPTGFDQPQHF